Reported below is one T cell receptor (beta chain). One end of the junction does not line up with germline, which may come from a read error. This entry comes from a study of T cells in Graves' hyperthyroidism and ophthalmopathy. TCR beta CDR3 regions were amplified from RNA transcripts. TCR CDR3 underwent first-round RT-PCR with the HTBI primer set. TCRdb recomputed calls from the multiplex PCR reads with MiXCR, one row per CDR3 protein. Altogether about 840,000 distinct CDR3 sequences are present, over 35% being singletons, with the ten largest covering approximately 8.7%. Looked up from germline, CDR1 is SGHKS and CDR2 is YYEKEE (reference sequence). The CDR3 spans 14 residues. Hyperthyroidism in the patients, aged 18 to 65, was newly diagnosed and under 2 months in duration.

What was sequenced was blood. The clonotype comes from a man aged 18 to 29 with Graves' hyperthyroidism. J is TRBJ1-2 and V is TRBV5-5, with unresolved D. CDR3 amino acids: CASSQGNYAYGYTF. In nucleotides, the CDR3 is TGCGCCAGCAGCCAAGGGAACTATGCCTATGGCTACACCTTC.